The source of this TCR beta chain is a study of OX40 agonist ivuxolimab in advanced cancers. Study-level information: Treatment of patients was with ivuxolimab, an agonistic anti-OX40 (CD134) antibody. The study's findings and limits: Certain nonresponders likewise exhibited a low normalized T-cell clonal expansion. Mean expanded clone counts were higher in CD8+ than CD4+ T cells. At 0.1 to 3.0 mg/kg and by week 6, CD4+ and CD8+ T cells in the blood had expanded clonally.

This CDR3 is built from 11 residues. Germline V gene data show CDR1 as SNHLY and CDR2 as FYNNEI. Trimming cost V 9 bases and J 7 bases, with 13 bases left between them. With regard to this clone: Its antigen is still unknown.

Data came from immunoSEQ multiplex PCR; TCRdb stores just in-frame clones and leaves some out. The repertoire holds under 95,000 clones, with approximately 90% as singletons. The chain has TRBV2 and TRBJ2-7; D is unclear. The clonotype originates from an adult with an advanced solid tumor such as melanoma, head and neck, liver or kidney cancer. The source was CD4+ or CD8+ T cells sorted from blood, collected in a trial of the OX40 agonist ivuxolimab. CDR3 in amino acids: CASGWAREQYF. The CDR3, as DNA: TGTGCCAGTGGGTGGGCTCGGGAGCAGTACTTC.